A single sample gave rise to the 26 T cell receptor beta chains below, sequenced in a study of T cell responses to AZD1222 COVID-19 vaccine. TCRdb's table, derived via immunoSEQ multiplex PCR, lists solely in-frame clones and lacks some. The top ten hold more than 9% of the sample, which has some 200,000 clones, roughly 92% seen once. This specimen was peripheral blood, taken on day 0 of AZD1222 vaccination. The receptors derive from an adult in good health.

The chain combines TRBV5-1 with TRBJ1-2; no clear D. The CDR3 contains 13 residues. From germline, CDR1 is SGHRS and CDR2 YFSETQ. Deletions cut 5 bases from V and 8 bases from J, with 16 bases between. The CDR3 region has the DNA TGCGCCAGCAGTTCTGGCCTGGAGGGAGGCTACACCTTC. Amino acids: CASSSGLEGGYTF.

CDR3 DNA sequence: TGTGCCTGGAGTGGGGGGGCCAATCAGCCCCAGCATTTT. It specifies CAWSGGANQPQHF. The J gene is TRBJ1-5, the V gene TRBV30, with D perhaps TRBD1 (6 bases). CDR1 and CDR2 (germline): GTSNPN, SVGIG (reference sequence). V lost 1 base and J lost 3, with 7 bases in between. This CDR3 region has 13 residues.

This chain uses TRBV10-3 with TRBJ2-1, with TRBD1 identical over 10 bases. This CDR3 spans 18 amino acids. Germline V gene lookup returns CDR1 ENHRY and CDR2 SYGVKD. Trimming removed 0 bases from V and 7 bases from J; junction bases left unmatched: 12. The CDR3 coding sequence is TGTGCCATCAGTGAGTCACCCCAAGGACAGGGGGTCGAAAATGAGCAGTTCTTC. Translation gives CAISESPQGQGVENEQFF.

The V gene is TRBV18, the J gene TRBJ2-7; 9 bases are a match to TRBD1. The germline CDR1 and CDR2 sequences are KGHSH and LQKENI. V lost 3 bases to trimming and J lost 5 bases; unmatched junction nucleotides: 8. CDR3 length: 15 amino acids. The CDR3 spells CASSPTGQGYHEQYF. CDR3 nucleotides: TGTGCCAGCTCACCCACGGGACAGGGTTACCACGAGCAGTACTTC.

The chain recombines TRBV9 with TRBJ1-1; weak D call: TRBD1 (6 bases). The CDR3 covers 16 residues. Between the trimmed V and J ends, which lost 4 bases and 0 bases, there was a span of 16 bases. CDR1 is SGDLS and CDR2 is YYNGEE in the germline V gene. The CDR3, as DNA: TGTGCCAGCAGCTCAGGGGAGATGGTAATGAACACTGAAGCTTTCTTT. This codes for CASSSGEMVMNTEAFF.

The rearrangement uses TRBV7-2 and TRBJ1-4, with 7 bases lining up with TRBD1. This CDR3 spans 15 amino acids. V gave up 2 bases and J gave up 5 bases; unmatched junction bases: 5. Germline loops: CDR1 SGHTA, CDR2 FQGNSA. The CDR3 nucleotides read TGTGCCAGCAGCTTACAGACAGGGAAGAATGAAAAACTGTTTTTT. Its protein product is CASSLQTGKNEKLFF.

The V and J genes are TRBV18 and TRBJ1-5; maybe TRBD1 (5 bases). Deletions cut 1 base from V and 5 bases from J, with 6 bases between. CDR1 and CDR2 (germline): KGHSH, LQKENI. The CDR3 has 13 amino acids. CDR3: CASSPLGDQPQHF. The DNA for the CDR3 is TGTGCCAGCTCACCACTGGGGGATCAGCCCCAGCATTTT.

The rearrangement links TRBV9 to TRBJ2-5; D unresolved. The CDR3 contains 14 residues. CDR1 and CDR2 (germline): SGDLS, YYNGEE. The V and J ends lost 5 bases and 0 bases respectively, with 11 bases between them. The CDR3 loop reads CASSRLVYQETQYF. The CDR3 coding sequence is TGTGCCAGCAGTCGACTCGTCTACCAAGAGACCCAGTACTTC. The whole variable domain, remainder taken from reference TRBV9 and TRBJ2-5, is DSGVTQTPKHLITATGQRVTLRCSPRSGDLSVYWYQQSLDQGLQFLIQYYNGEERAKGNILERFSAQQFPDLHSELNLSSLELGDSALYFCASSRLVYQETQYFGPGTRLLVL.

The chain carries TRBV30 and TRBJ2-7; TRBD2 matches 10 bases. The CDR3 consists of 12 residues. CDR1 is GTSNPN and CDR2 is SVGIG in the germline V gene (reference sequence). Unmatched junction bases numbered 3, after V lost 5 bases and J lost 5 bases. CDR3 region: CAWASGSHEQYF. In DNA, the CDR3 is TGTGCCTGGGCTAGCGGGAGTCACGAGCAGTACTTC.

The CDR3 coding sequence is TGTGCCAGCAAGACTGATAATGAAAAACTGTTTTTT. Translating it yields CASKTDNEKLFF. The V and J genes are TRBV5-5 and TRBJ1-4; D unclear. V lost 6 bases and J 4 bases, leaving 7 bases between the germline ends. Germline assignment: CDR1 SGHKS and CDR2 YYEKEE (reference sequence). CDR3 length: 12 residues.

This chain joins TRBV19 and TRBJ1-2; no reliable D call. The V end lost 5 bases, the J end lost 3 bases, and 7 bases lay between the germline ends. The CDR3 loop spans 12 amino acids. Germline V lookup: CDR1 LNHDA, CDR2 SQIVND (reference sequence). CDR3 DNA: TGTGCCAGTAGTGTTGATTACTATGGCTACACCTTC. Its translation is CASSVDYYGYTF.

The chain has TRBV5-4 and TRBJ2-5; D is possibly TRBD2 (5 bases). V was trimmed by 4 bases and J by 3 bases, leaving 13 bases between them. The CDR3 length is 14 residues. The germline CDR1 and CDR2 sequences are SGHNT and YYREEE (reference sequence). The CDR3 loop reads CASSQKAGEETQYF. CDR3 DNA: TGTGCCAGCAGCCAGAAGGCCGGGGAAGAGACCCAGTACTTC.

The CDR3 spells CASSLSRTASGNTIYF. CDR3 coding DNA: TGTGCCAGCAGTTTGTCCCGGACAGCCTCTGGAAACACCATATATTTT. The rearrangement links TRBV27 to TRBJ1-3, with D possibly matching TRBD1 (6 bases). The CDR3 is made up of 16 amino acids. The V end was cut by 3 bases, the J end by 0 bases, with 12 bases between. From germline, CDR1 is MNHEY and CDR2 SMNVEV (reference sequence).

The V and J genes are TRBV18 and TRBJ1-2, with a tentative D call TRBD1 (6 bases). V gave up 3 bases and J gave up 0 bases, with 8 bases separating them. Germline CDR1 KGHSH, CDR2 LQKENI. CDR3 length: 14 residues. The CDR3: CASSPRGSNYGYTF. CDR3 nucleotides: TGTGCCAGCTCACCCAGGGGATCTAACTATGGCTACACCTTC.

The J gene is TRBJ2-5, the V gene TRBV10-2, with a tentative D call TRBD2 (6 bases). CDR1 and CDR2 from the germline V gene are WSHSY and SAAADI. This CDR3 is built from 15 residues. The V end was cut by 3 bases, the J end by 4 bases, with 15 bases between. In nucleotides, the CDR3 is TGCGCCAGCAGTGACGGGCGGAGGGGAGGAGAGACCCAGTACTTC. Protein sequence: CASSDGRRGGETQYF.

The genes are TRBV20-1 and TRBJ1-5; maybe TRBD1 (5 bases). From germline, CDR1 is DFQATT and CDR2 SNEGSKA (reference sequence). CDR3 length equals 13 residues. Trimming stripped 3 bases from V and 6 bases from J, with 12 bases between. CDR3 DNA sequence: TGCAGTGCTAGTAGAGGGGCCGCTCAGCCCCAGCATTTT. It translates to CSASRGAAQPQHF.

The V call is TRBV3-1 (or the pseudogene TRBV3-2), the J call TRBJ1-1; D not certain. V lost 5 bases and J 1 base, leaving 17 bases between the germline ends. Germline CDR1 LGHDT, CDR2 YNNKEL (reference sequence). CDR3 length equals 16 residues. Here the CDR3 reads CASSIRRTLGNTEAFF. The CDR3 coding sequence is TGTGCCAGCAGCATAAGAAGGACTCTCGGGAACACTGAAGCTTTCTTT.

The chain carries TRBV7-2 and TRBJ2-1; D unclear. From germline, CDR1 is SGHTA and CDR2 FQGNSA. CDR3 length equals 13 residues. Between the trimmed V and J ends, which lost 1 base and 9 bases, there was a span of 10 bases. The CDR3 is CASSLVGVGEQFF. In nucleotides, the CDR3 is TGTGCCAGCAGCTTAGTTGGGGTGGGTGAGCAGTTCTTC. The entire variable domain, with the rest obtained from reference TRBV7-2 and TRBJ2-1, is as follows: GAGVSQSPSNKVTEKGKDVELRCDPISGHTALYWYRQSLGQGLEFLIYFQGNSAPDKSGLPSDRFSAERTGGSVSTLTIQRTQQEDSAVYLCASSLVGVGEQFFGPGTRLTVL.

This clone has more than one count but fewer than ten. This same CDR3 is encoded by further DNA sequences in the sample. The V gene is TRBV4-3, the J gene TRBJ1-5; D not certain. This CDR3 is 16 amino acids long. Between the trimmed V and J ends, which lost 0 bases and 2 bases, there was a span of 11 bases. The V gene's germline CDR1 is LGHNA and CDR2 YSLEER. The CDR3 coding sequence is TGCGCCAGCAGCCAAGATCTCCGCGGGGGCAATCAGCCCCAGCATTTT. Its protein product is CASSQDLRGGNQPQHF.

The chain carries TRBV18 and TRBJ1-2; weak D call: TRBD1 (5 bases). This CDR3 has 15 residues. Germline V lookup: CDR1 KGHSH, CDR2 LQKENI. Trimming cost V 6 bases and J 7 bases, with 21 bases left between them. The CDR3: CASSPREARESGYTF. The DNA for the CDR3 is TGTGCCAGCTCCCCGCGTGAAGCCAGGGAGAGTGGCTACACCTTC.

The rearrangement links TRBV6-5 to TRBJ1-2, with D unresolved. The CDR3 is 15 amino acids. Germline values: CDR1 MNHEY, CDR2 SVGAGI. Trimming removed 4 bases from V and 5 bases from J, with 17 bases in between. This CDR3 is CASSSPGRLDYGYTF. In DNA form, the CDR3 reads TGTGCCAGCAGTTCCCCCGGCAGGTTAGATTATGGCTACACCTTC.

The chain is built from TRBV29-1 and TRBJ1-5, with 9 bases matching TRBD1. J was trimmed by 6 bases and V by 2 bases; bases with no gene match: 2. There are 13 residues in the CDR3. CDR1 and CDR2 from the germline V gene are SQVTM and ANQGSEA. The CDR3 reads CSVETGGSQPQHF. The CDR3 coding sequence is TGCAGCGTTGAAACAGGGGGCTCTCAGCCCCAGCATTTT.

V usage is TRBV27 and J usage is TRBJ1-5; 7 bases are a match to TRBD1. The CDR3 is made up of 16 amino acids. The V gene's germline CDR1 is MNHEY and CDR2 SMNVEV (reference sequence). V was pared by 4 bases and J by 4 bases, with 10 bases of the junction left unmatched. CDR3 sequence: CASSWHRGRGNQPQHF. For the CDR3, the DNA is TGTGCCAGCAGTTGGCACAGGGGTAGAGGAAATCAGCCCCAGCATTTT.

A single count supports this clone. This chain connects TRBV24-1 to TRBJ1-2, with 9 bases identical to TRBD1. Trimming at V came to 4 bases and at J to 4 bases, leaving 6 bases not matched to a gene. This CDR3 contains 15 residues. CDR1 and CDR2 (germline): KGHDR, SFDVKD. The CDR3 coding sequence is TGTGCCACCAGTGACCGGACAGGGGTGGGCTATGGCTACACCTTC. Translating it yields CATSDRTGVGYGYTF.

The chain couples TRBV12-3 or TRBV12-4 to TRBJ2-7; no firm D call. The CDR3 loop spans 13 amino acids. V was cut by 6 bases and J by 2 bases, with 11 bases left in between. In DNA, the CDR3 is TGTGCCAGCAGAGCTACTCACACCTACGAGCAGTACTTC. It codes for CASRATHTYEQYF.

This sequence joins TRBV7-8 and TRBJ2-3, with 7 bases identical to TRBD2. This CDR3 spans 12 amino acids. Germline-derived CDR1 and CDR2 are SGHVS and FQNEAQ. J gave up 9 bases and V 5 bases, and 5 bases lay outside the gene matches. CDR3 protein: CASSPGLDTQYF. CDR3 nucleotides: TGTGCCAGCAGCCCTGGACTAGACACGCAGTATTTT.